What follows describes a single T cell receptor beta chain. The record originates from a study of blood T cell repertoires in COVID-19. About the research overall: Both acute and convalescent COVID-19 samples were obtained from the United States, Italy and Spain.

Data came from immunoSEQ multiplex PCR; TCRdb stores just in-frame clones and leaves some out. Here the sample spans roughly 130,000 clones, about four fifths being singletons. Germline CDR1 reads MDHEN; CDR2 reads SYDVKM. J was trimmed by 3 bases and V by 5 bases; bases with no gene match: 6. The length of the CDR3 is 14 residues. Enrolled through a virtual design, the participants were between roughly 18 and 89 years of age and came from about two dozen US areas. Which cohort a participant joined came from the clinical history participants gave. Specimen: PBMCs or T cells enriched from blood (not recorded which). The gene calls are TRBV28 and TRBJ2-7; TRBD1 aligns across 8 bases. The clonotype comes from a man aged 50 to 60 who had recovered from COVID-19. Here the CDR3 reads CASSPLTGVYEQYF. The DNA of the CDR3 is TGTGCCAGCAGTCCCCTGACAGGGGTCTACGAGCAGTACTTC.